This note documents a single T cell receptor (beta chain) sequence. The antigen it binds to is not known. No much larger clonotype is one base removed from it; base qualities were not supplied. The source of the sample is a study of T cell repertoires in cytomegalovirus infection (dated by TCRdb to the late 2010s). Background for the entire study: Because public TCR beta signatures pointed to carriage of CMV infection together with the matching HLA type, the HLA type of each donor mattered for the analysis.

The sample was run on an Illumina HiSeq 1500. TCRdb took the public reads, trimmed them with fastp at Q25, ran MiXCR for clone calling and kept in-frame beta chains. Rows with a matching CDR3 protein are joined into one entry that keeps the most common DNA and genes. Present in this sample are 740,000 or so distinct CDR3 sequences, about a third of which were seen just once. The top ten clonotypes cover roughly 2.9% of the sample. The paper as a whole reports these results and caveats: The ex vivo response was dominated by HLA-C-restricted CMV-specific TCR beta clonotypes, and the single most frequent clonotype in two of eight donors was supplied by these HLA-C-restricted clonotypes. In both this cohort and an independent cohort of 300 to 450 donors, the cumulative frequency of public TCR beta family members distinguished carriers of CMV infection plus the relevant HLA type.

Trimming accounts for 6 bases at V and 3 bases at J, while the number of junction bases matched to no gene is 13. The CDR3 holds 17 amino acids from the cysteine to the phenylalanine. Only the CDR3 part of the read is kept: 51 bases, read in frame from the first base. CDR1 and CDR2, looked up from the germline V gene, are MDHEN and SYDVKM. Sequenced: PBMCs. This receptor was identified in a human donor in good health (CMV status not recorded). Some clones in this sample may be carry-over from other donors' samples. The rearrangement joined TRBV28 to TRBJ1-3, and TRBD1 aligns with 8 junction nucleotides. Here the CDR3 is given as CASSSLSRGLSGNTIYF. The nucleotide sequence is given as TGTGCCAGCAGCTCCCTTTCCAGGGGGCTCAGTGGAAACACCATATATTTT.